This entry lists 19 T cell receptor beta chains sequenced from one sample in a study of blood T cell repertoires in COVID-19. Produced via immunoSEQ multiplex PCR; TCRdb's table is partial and in-frame only. The sample gives under 450,000 clones, more than 75% of which show up once; approximately 3.1% is in the top ten. Input material: PBMCs or T cells enriched from blood (not recorded which). These receptors were obtained from a woman under 40 who had recovered from COVID-19.

The chain links TRBV28 to TRBJ1-2; TRBD1 matches at 7 bases. Trimming removed 5 bases from V and 4 bases from J; junction bases left unmatched: 10. CDR3 length: 15 residues. Germline loops: CDR1 MDHEN, CDR2 SYDVKM. CDR3 in DNA: TGTGCCAGCAGTAATGTGACAGGGATCATCTATGGCTACACCTTC. Its translation is CASSNVTGIIYGYTF.

The V call is TRBV27, the J call TRBJ2-2; 7 nucleotides line up with TRBD1. Trimming at V came to 3 bases and at J to 3 bases, leaving 1 base not matched to a gene. This CDR3 is 14 amino acids long. Germline CDR1 MNHEY, CDR2 SMNVEV (reference sequence). The CDR3 region is CASSFDRDTGELFF. Here the CDR3 DNA reads TGTGCCAGCAGTTTCGACAGGGACACCGGGGAGCTGTTTTTT.

The J gene is TRBJ2-3, the V gene TRBV18; 7 bases are a match to TRBD1. The CDR3 contains 14 residues. V lost 6 bases, J lost 3 bases, and 6 bases stayed unmatched. The germline V gene encodes CDR1 KGHSH and CDR2 LQKENI. Written as DNA, the CDR3 is TGTGCCAGCTCCATAGGGACAGAGACAGATACGCAGTATTTT. Translation gives CASSIGTETDTQYF.

J is TRBJ1-3 and V is TRBV5-1; 7 nucleotides line up with TRBD1. Unmatched junction bases numbered 5, after V lost 5 bases and J lost 0 bases. Germline values: CDR1 SGHRS, CDR2 YFSETQ. The CDR3 is 15 amino acids. The CDR3 DNA is TGCGCCAGCAGGGAGACAGGGCGCTCTGGAAACACCATATATTTT. This translates into CASRETGRSGNTIYF.

V and J are TRBV19 and TRBJ1-2; D possibly corresponds to TRBD1 (6 bases). This CDR3 region has 14 residues. The V gene lost 7 bases and the J gene lost 4 bases, with 16 bases spanning the gap. Germline V gene lookup returns CDR1 LNHDA and CDR2 SQIVND (reference sequence). The CDR3 DNA follows: TGTGCCAGTATCAGCGCGCAGGGGAGCTATGGCTACACCTTC. Translated, it gives CASISAQGSYGYTF.

V and J are TRBV28 and TRBJ1-3; 8 nucleotides agree with TRBD1. CDR1 and CDR2 from the germline V gene are MDHEN and SYDVKM. The CDR3 length is 15 residues. Trimming removed 2 bases from V and 4 bases from J; junction bases left unmatched: 4. CDR3 region: CASSLRQGAGNTIYF. CDR3 DNA: TGTGCCAGCAGTTTAAGGCAGGGGGCGGGAAACACCATATATTTT. Filled out from reference TRBV28 and TRBJ1-3, the complete variable domain reads DVKVTQSSRYLVKRTGEKVFLECVQDMDHENMFWYRQDPGLGLRLIYFSYDVKMKEKGDIPEGYSVSREKKERFSLILESASTNQTSMYLCASSLRQGAGNTIYFGEGSWLTVV.

The chain uses TRBV7-9 and TRBJ1-1, with D perhaps matching TRBD1 (5 bases). The CDR3 is made up of 14 amino acids. V lost 4 bases to trimming and J lost 1 base, with 10 bases between them. Germline CDR1 SEHNR, CDR2 FQNEAQ (reference sequence). DNA of the CDR3: TGTGCCAGCAGCTCTACAGGTCAGAACACTGAAGCTTTCTTT. As protein: CASSSTGQNTEAFF.

The chain carries TRBV19 and TRBJ2-5; 9 bases are shared with TRBD2. V was pared by 4 bases and J by 2 bases, with 2 bases of the junction left unmatched. The germline V gene encodes CDR1 LNHDA and CDR2 SQIVND (reference sequence). The length of the CDR3 is 14 residues. In DNA form, the CDR3 reads TGTGCCAGTAGTAGCGGGAGGGAGCAAGAGACCCAGTACTTC. Amino acids: CASSSGREQETQYF. Based on the CDR3 plus reference TRBV19 and TRBJ2-5, the full variable domain is DGGITQSPKYLFRKEGQNVTLSCEQNLNHDAMYWYRQDPGQGLRLIYYSQIVNDFQKGDIAEGYSVSREKKESFPLTVTSAQKNPTAFYLCASSSGREQETQYFGPGTRLLVL.

The V gene is TRBV4-1, the J gene TRBJ1-1; D perhaps matches TRBD1 (6 bases). The CDR3 spans 15 residues. In germline, CDR1 is MGHRA, CDR2 YSYEKL. The V end was cut by 1 base, the J end by 7 bases, with 16 bases between. The CDR3 reads CASSQAPRQDVEAFF. The CDR3 nucleotides read TGCGCCAGCAGCCAAGCACCAAGACAGGACGTTGAAGCTTTCTTT.

This chain's CDR3 is CASSYSIQALSYEQYF. Written as DNA, the CDR3 is TGTGCCAGCAGTTACTCGATCCAGGCCCTCTCCTACGAGCAGTACTTC. The rearrangement uses TRBV6-5 and TRBJ2-7; no definite D call. Deletions cut 0 bases from V and 0 bases from J, with 12 bases between. Germline CDR1 MNHEY, CDR2 SVGAGI. This CDR3 is 16 amino acids long.

The chain recombines TRBV10-3 with TRBJ2-5, with TRBD1 identical over 9 bases. Trimming took 6 bases from V and 5 from J; bases not matched to a gene: 1. The CDR3 has 12 amino acids. Germline V lookup: CDR1 ENHRY, CDR2 SYGVKD. This CDR3 reads CAISGQGETQYF. In DNA form, the CDR3 reads TGTGCCATCAGCGGACAGGGGGAGACCCAGTACTTC.

V gene TRBV3-1 (or the pseudogene TRBV3-2) combines with J gene TRBJ1-2; D perhaps matches TRBD1 (6 bases). V dropped 4 bases and J dropped 1 base, with 7 bases sitting between them. Germline CDR1 LGHDT, CDR2 YNNKEL (reference sequence). The CDR3 is 13 amino acids. CDR3 bases: TGTGCCAGCAGCCGGGACAATAACTATGGCTACACCTTC. It specifies CASSRDNNYGYTF.

The chain recombines TRBV2 with TRBJ1-2, with 7 bases aligning to TRBD1. This CDR3 region has 14 residues. Trimming removed 5 bases from V and 7 bases from J; junction bases left unmatched: 10. Germline V CDR1 and CDR2: SNHLY, FYNNEI. The chain's CDR3 is CASSPRQGVIGYTF. CDR3 sequence (DNA): TGTGCCAGCAGTCCCCGACAGGGTGTTATTGGCTACACCTTC.

This sequence joins TRBV14 and TRBJ2-1; a possible D gene is TRBD2 (5 bases). Trimming cost V 1 base and J 4 bases, with 11 bases left between them. Germline-derived CDR1 and CDR2 are SGHDN and FVKESK. This CDR3 comprises 15 residues. CDR3 in amino acids: CASSQGGLPYNEQFF. CDR3 sequence (DNA): TGTGCCAGCAGCCAAGGTGGACTTCCTTACAATGAGCAGTTCTTC.

This chain links TRBV13 with TRBJ2-7; a weak D match, TRBD1 (5 bases). Germline CDR1 and CDR2: PRHDT and FYEKMQ (reference sequence). CDR3 length equals 14 residues. Deletions cut 3 bases from V and 3 bases from J, with 12 bases between. DNA of the CDR3: TGTGCCAGCAGCTTCCTCCTTCAGGGCTACGAGCAGTACTTC. This sequence encodes CASSFLLQGYEQYF.

The chain couples TRBV18 to TRBJ1-5, with D possibly matching TRBD1 (6 bases). The CDR3 is 16 amino acids. V was trimmed by 4 bases and J by 3 bases, leaving 16 bases between them. Per germline, CDR1 KGHSH and CDR2 LQKENI. The CDR3, as DNA: TGTGCCAGCTCACGAACTCCTGACAGGTACAATCAGCCCCAGCATTTT. Protein product: CASSRTPDRYNQPQHF.

The chain carries TRBV2 and TRBJ2-1, with 10 bases aligning to TRBD1. This CDR3 has 14 amino acids. Germline CDR1 reads SNHLY; CDR2 reads FYNNEI. The V gene end was trimmed by 5 bases and the J gene end by 7 bases; junction bases not matched to a gene: 5. This CDR3 reads CASSPGQGWNEQFF. CDR3 DNA sequence: TGTGCCAGCAGTCCGGGACAGGGGTGGAATGAGCAGTTCTTC.

The rearrangement joins TRBV18 to TRBJ1-1; D is unresolved. Germline assignment: CDR1 KGHSH and CDR2 LQKENI. Trimming stripped 2 bases from V and 1 base from J, with 11 bases between. This CDR3 spans 15 amino acids. The CDR3 spells CASSPAYSTNTEAFF. The CDR3 DNA is TGTGCCAGCTCACCAGCCTACAGCACGAACACTGAAGCTTTCTTT.

The rearrangement uses TRBV11-2 and TRBJ1-2; D is ambiguous. With 5 bases removed from V and 1 base from J, the gap between germline ends came to 14 bases. The CDR3 runs 15 residues. The germline V gene encodes CDR1 SGHAT and CDR2 FQNNGV. The CDR3 bases are TGTGCCAGCAGCCCTCGGGAGGTGGTTAACTATGGCTACACCTTC. It translates to CASSPREVVNYGYTF.